These T cell receptor beta chains were read from a single sample in a study of blood T cell repertoires in COVID-19. Some clones are missing from TCRdb's copy, which holds only in-frame ones; the method was immunoSEQ multiplex PCR. Of 180,000 or so clones detected, approximately 86% appear once; the ten largest clones hold around 8.2%. The sample taken for sequencing was peripheral blood. These receptor sequences come from a man between 60 and 75 years old with acute or convalescent COVID-19. CDR3s include the opening cysteine and the closing phenylalanine or tryptophan. A D gene is named only where the DNA matches it firmly. Clone size, where shown, is once, few, many, or a class for clones that have expanded.

D gene,V gene,clone size,J gene,CDR3 DNA,CDR3 protein
-,TRBV12-5,-,TRBJ2-7,TGTGCTAGTGGCCAGGGGATCGGTGAGCAGTACTTC,CASGQGIGEQYF
TRBD2,TRBV28,-,TRBJ2-5,TGTGCCAGCAGTTTAGGGCAGACTAGCGGGATTCAAGAGACCCAGTACTTC,CASSLGQTSGIQETQYF
-,TRBV28,-,TRBJ1-2,TGTGCCAGTTGGGGGGGGCTGGGCTATGGCTACACCTTC,CASWGGLGYGYTF
-,TRBV5-5,-,TRBJ1-6,TGTGCCAGCAGCCCCGCCCAGGCAGGCCCCAGGTCACCCCTCCACTTT,CASSPAQAGPRSPLHF
TRBD1,TRBV28,-,TRBJ1-1,TGTGCCAGCAGGGGACAGGGGAACACTGAAGCTTTCTTT,CASRGQGNTEAFF
TRBD2,TRBV9,-,TRBJ2-1,TGTGCCAGCAGTAAACTAGCGGGAGGGCCCTATGAGCAGTTCTTC,CASSKLAGGPYEQFF
TRBD1,TRBV9,-,TRBJ1-2,TGTGCCAGCAGCGAGGGGACAGGGAACTATGGCTACACCTTC,CASSEGTGNYGYTF
-,TRBV5-1,once,TRBJ1-4,TGCGCCAGCAGCTTAACAGGTTCAACTAATGAAAAACTGTTTTTT,CASSLTGSTNEKLFF
-,TRBV3-1/TRBV3-2,-,TRBJ1-1,TGTGCCAGCAGCCGGGCAGGGGTGGGGACTGAAGCTTTCTTT,CASSRAGVGTEAFF
TRBD1,TRBV7-9,-,TRBJ1-1,TGTGCCAGCAGCTCGGACAGGGGGCGAAACACTGAAGCTTTCTTT,CASSSDRGRNTEAFF
-,TRBV6-1,-,TRBJ2-4,TGTGCCAGCAGGGAGAGTAGAACCAAAAACATTCAGTACTTC,CASRESRTKNIQYF
-,TRBV7-3,once,TRBJ2-3,TGTGCCAGCAGCTTAACGGAGACAGGAAAGATGGATTTT,CASSLTETGKMDF
TRBD1,TRBV28,-,TRBJ2-7,TGTGCCAGCAGTTTCCCGATCCCGGGACAGGCGGCCTACGAGCAGTACTTC,CASSFPIPGQAAYEQYF
TRBD1,TRBV2,-,TRBJ1-2,TGTGCCAGCAGCAGGGACAGCGGCTATGGCTACACCTTC,CASSRDSGYGYTF
-,TRBV28,-,TRBJ2-3,TGTGCCAGCGCCGGGATGGGCACAGATACGCAGTATTTT,CASAGMGTDTQYF
TRBD1,TRBV18,-,TRBJ1-2,TGTGCCAGCTCACCCACGCGGGACAGTCTCTATGGCTACACCTTC,CASSPTRDSLYGYTF
-,TRBV6-1,-,TRBJ2-7,TGTGCCAGCAGTGAAGCGAGTCTGACCTACGAGCAGTACTTC,CASSEASLTYEQYF
TRBD2,TRBV5-8,-,TRBJ2-1,TGTGCCATCCCCATCGGGACTAGCTTTTACAATGAGCAGTTCTTC,CAIPIGTSFYNEQFF
-,TRBV12-5,-,TRBJ2-2,TGTGCTAGTGGTTTGGTACTCGGGGCCGCGGGGACCGGGGAGCTGTTTTTT,CASGLVLGAAGTGELFF
-,TRBV7-3,-,TRBJ1-6,TGTGCCAGCGCGATATTCTCCTATAATTCACCCCTCCACTTT,CASAIFSYNSPLHF
TRBD2,TRBV28,-,TRBJ2-7,TGTGCCAGCAGTTCGGGGACTAGCTTCTCCTACGAGCAGTACTTC,CASSSGTSFSYEQYF
-,TRBV24-1,-,TRBJ2-5,TGTGCCACCAGTGATCCCGACAGACACCAAGAGACCCAGTACTTC,CATSDPDRHQETQYF
TRBD1,TRBV5-1,once,TRBJ1-5,TGCGCCAGCAGCCCCGATGGGACAGGCTACAATCAGCCCCAGCATTTT,CASSPDGTGYNQPQHF
-,TRBV10-1,-,TRBJ1-1,TGCGCCAGCAGTGAAGGGGGGGAGTCGATTACTGAAGCTTTCTTT,CASSEGGESITEAFF
-,TRBV18,-,TRBJ2-1,TGTGCCAGCTCACCGGCCCTCCACAATGAGCAGTTCTTC,CASSPALHNEQFF
TRBD1,TRBV7-3,-,TRBJ2-7,TGTGCCAGCAGCCGCACAGACAGGGCCTACGAGCAGTACTTC,CASSRTDRAYEQYF
-,TRBV28,-,TRBJ1-1,TGTGCCAGCAGTTTATCGGTTCGAGGTCCTGAAGCTTTCTTT,CASSLSVRGPEAFF
TRBD2,TRBV2,-,TRBJ2-2,TGTGCCAGCATCACGGGGGGAGAAAGCACCGGGGAGCTGTTTTTT,CASITGGESTGELFF
-,TRBV23-1,-,TRBJ1-5,TGCGCCAGCAGTCAATCGGAGGGCCGGCAGCCCCAGCATTTT,CASSQSEGRQPQHF
-,TRBV19,-,TRBJ2-3,TGTGCCAGTAGTATCGGAGGGGTGGCAGATACGCAGTATTTT,CASSIGGVADTQYF
-,TRBV19,-,TRBJ1-1,TGTGCCAGTAGTAAGGCGGGGGGCTACACTGAAGCTTTCTTT,CASSKAGGYTEAFF
-,TRBV3-1/TRBV3-2,-,TRBJ1-4,TGTGCCAGCAGCCAAGATTGGGGAGGGGATGAAAAACTGTTTTTT,CASSQDWGGDEKLFF
-,TRBV6-4,-,TRBJ1-6,TGTGCCAGCAGTGACCCCAGCGGAGGGGCTAATAATTCACCCCTCCACTTT,CASSDPSGGANNSPLHF
TRBD2,TRBV27,-,TRBJ2-3,TGTGCCAGCAAGTGGCGGGAGGGTCGATCAGATACGCAGTATTTT,CASKWREGRSDTQYF
TRBD1,TRBV19,-,TRBJ1-5,TGTGCCAGTAGTGCATCCCGGACAGGGGGAGGACAGCCCCAGCATTTT,CASSASRTGGGQPQHF
TRBD2,TRBV28,-,TRBJ2-7,TGTGCCAGCAGCCCCGGCAGCGGGAGGTGGTCCTACGAGCAGTACTTC,CASSPGSGRWSYEQYF
-,TRBV19,-,TRBJ2-2,TGTGCCAGTACCCCGGGAGTTAGTTACACCGGGGAGCTGTTTTTT,CASTPGVSYTGELFF
-,TRBV19,-,TRBJ2-1,TGTGCCAGTAGTACTGACCGGGACACCGGGAAGTTCTTC,CASSTDRDTGKFF
-,TRBV28,-,TRBJ1-2,TGTGCCAGCACTCGAGGGGGGGCGGACGGCTACACCTTC,CASTRGGADGYTF
-,TRBV9,-,TRBJ2-2,TGTGCCAGCAGCGTAGACTCCGGGGAGCTGTTTTTT,CASSVDSGELFF
TRBD1,TRBV11-2,-,TRBJ2-1,TGTGCCAGCAGCTTAAACGAGGGACAGCCATACAATGAGCAGTTCTTC,CASSLNEGQPYNEQFF
-,TRBV5-1,-,TRBJ1-5,TGCGCCAGCAGTCAGGGGAGCGGCAATCAGCCCCAGCATTTT,CASSQGSGNQPQHF
TRBD1,TRBV3-1/TRBV3-2,-,TRBJ1-2,TGTGCCAGCAGCCAAAGACAGGGGGCTGGTGGCTACACCTTC,CASSQRQGAGGYTF
-,TRBV6-6,once,TRBJ1-2,TGTGCCAGCAGTCCCGACAGAAACTATGGCTACACCTTC,CASSPDRNYGYTF
TRBD1,TRBV7-3,-,TRBJ2-7,TGTGCCAGCAGCCGAGGACAGGGGGCCCACGAGCAGTACTTC,CASSRGQGAHEQYF
-,TRBV15,-,TRBJ2-7,TGTGCCACCAGCAGGGACAAGACTTACGAGCAGTACTTC,CATSRDKTYEQYF
TRBD1,TRBV29-1,-,TRBJ1-1,TGCAGCGTTGAATCGGAACAGGGGAAAATGAACACTGAAGCTTTCTTT,CSVESEQGKMNTEAFF
TRBD2,TRBV4-2,-,TRBJ2-1,TGTGCCAGCAGCCCCGCGCTAGCGGGGAACAATGAGCAGTTCTTC,CASSPALAGNNEQFF
-,TRBV6-6,-,TRBJ1-5,TGTGCCAGCAGTCCCTCGGTCAGGGTTAATCAGCCCCAGCATTTT,CASSPSVRVNQPQHF
-,TRBV5-1,once,TRBJ2-1,TGCGCCAGCAGCTTCACGGGGAGCTCCTACAATGAGCAGTTCTTC,CASSFTGSSYNEQFF
-,TRBV5-1,-,TRBJ2-3,TGCGCCAGCAGGGGAGACGGTTCTAGCACAGATACGCAGTATTTT,CASRGDGSSTDTQYF
TRBD1,TRBV2,-,TRBJ1-1,TGTGCCAGCAGCGGGACCCAGGGGGAAAACACTGAAGCTTTCTTT,CASSGTQGENTEAFF
-,TRBV5-1,once,TRBJ2-1,TGCGCCAGCAGCCTGCGGGTCCTGCGGGTCAATGAGCAGTTCTTC,CASSLRVLRVNEQFF